The 21 T cell receptor beta chains presented below share a single source sample, sequenced in a study of cytomegalovirus exposure and HLA in healthy donors. Use of 60 Vbeta and 13 Jbeta primers characterized the PCR. Measured with immunoSEQ multiplex PCR; TCRdb has only the in-frame clones, and not every one. Here the sample spans around 200,000 clones, under 85% being singletons. The sequenced sample consisted of PBMCs. These receptors originate from a young woman in good health and CMV-seronegative.

The CDR3 loop is CASSRGTSGASQETQYF. In DNA, the CDR3 is TGCGCCAGCAGCCGCGGTACTAGCGGGGCCTCCCAAGAGACCCAGTACTTC. The V call is TRBV5-1, the J call TRBJ2-5, with 10 positions matching TRBD2. The ends lost 4 bases at V and 1 base at J; junction bases unmatched: 10. This CDR3 is built from 17 residues. Germline V gene lookup returns CDR1 SGHRS and CDR2 YFSETQ.

This clone was seen a few times. The chain employs TRBV29-1 and TRBJ2-7; the match to TRBD1 covers 10 bases. CDR3 length: 13 amino acids. CDR1 is SQVTM, CDR2 ANQGSEA, per germline. The ends lost 5 bases at V and 0 bases at J; junction bases unmatched: 1. The CDR3 loop reads CSVRTGGSYEQYF. As DNA, the CDR3 is TGCAGCGTTAGGACAGGGGGCTCCTACGAGCAGTACTTC.

The chain couples TRBV7-9 to TRBJ1-5, with D possibly being TRBD1 (5 bases). The V and J ends lost 3 bases and 6 bases respectively, with 6 bases between them. This CDR3 has 12 residues. Germline CDR1 reads SEHNR; CDR2 reads FQNEAQ (reference sequence). The CDR3 DNA reads as TGTGCCAGCAGCTTTCAGGGTCAGCCCCAGCATTTT. This translates into CASSFQGQPQHF.

V usage is TRBV2 and J usage is TRBJ2-4; TRBD1 agrees at 7 bases. CDR1 SNHLY and CDR2 FYNNEI come from the germline V gene. V lost 6 bases to trimming and J lost 14 bases; unmatched junction nucleotides: 13. The CDR3 spans 13 residues. For the CDR3, the DNA is TGTGCCAGCAGAAAAGAAGGGGCAGGGGGTAAGTACTTC. Translation: CASRKEGAGGKYF. Full variable domain (outside the CDR3, taken from reference TRBV2 and TRBJ2-4): EPEVTQTPSHQVTQMGQEVILRCVPISNHLYFYWYRQILGQKVEFLVSFYNNEISEKSEIFDDQFSVERPDGSNFTLKIRSTKLEDSAMYFCASRKEGAGGKYFGAGTRLSVL.

This clone was found once. This chain joins TRBV6-5 and TRBJ2-4, with D unclear. The CDR3 length is 12 residues. Germline CDR1 and CDR2: MNHEY and SVGAGI. V dropped 9 bases and J dropped 1 base, with 7 bases sitting between them. The CDR3 DNA is TGTGCCAGGCGATCGGCCAAAAACATTCAGTACTTC. Translation: CARRSAKNIQYF.

The chain has TRBV29-1 and TRBJ2-3; D is possibly TRBD1 (6 bases). The CDR3 is made up of 14 amino acids. Trimming cost V 1 base and J 7 bases, with 15 bases left between them. From germline, CDR1 is SQVTM and CDR2 ANQGSEA. The CDR3: CSVEGTATGNTQYF. For the CDR3, the DNA is TGCAGCGTTGAAGGGACAGCCACGGGGAATACGCAGTATTTT.

The gene calls are TRBV28 and TRBJ1-1; D ambiguous. V dropped 5 bases and J dropped 2 bases, with 6 bases sitting between them. This CDR3 spans 12 amino acids. Germline values: CDR1 MDHEN, CDR2 SYDVKM. DNA of the CDR3: TGTGCCAGCAGTAGCACTAACACTGAAGCTTTCTTT. Residues: CASSSTNTEAFF.

V usage is TRBV7-6 and J usage is TRBJ2-1, with no clear D. The CDR3 has 14 amino acids. Germline CDR1 and CDR2: SGHVS and FNYEAQ. With 5 bases removed from V and 0 bases from J, the gap between germline ends came to 8 bases. This CDR3 is CASSPGRSYNEQFF. The CDR3 nucleotides are TGTGCCAGCAGCCCGGGTCGCTCCTACAATGAGCAGTTCTTC.

The chain employs TRBV2 and TRBJ2-7; 13 nucleotides align to TRBD2. Unmatched junction bases numbered 4, after V lost 6 bases and J lost 5 bases. Per germline, CDR1 SNHLY and CDR2 FYNNEI. The length of the CDR3 is 14 residues. The CDR3 sequence: CASRGLAGAHEQYF. The CDR3 DNA reads as TGTGCCAGCAGAGGACTAGCGGGAGCCCACGAGCAGTACTTC.

This chain connects TRBV7-9 to TRBJ1-5; TRBD1 might be the D (5 bases). The CDR3 is 13 residues long. The V gene lost 5 bases and the J gene lost 5 bases, with 10 bases spanning the gap. Germline CDR1 reads SEHNR; CDR2 reads FQNEAQ (reference sequence). CDR3 nucleotides: TGTGCCAGCAGCCTGGACAAGGATCAGCCCCAGCATTTT. Its protein product is CASSLDKDQPQHF.

Turning to this clone: The same CDR3 can be traced to other DNA sequences in this sample. The CDR3 DNA reads as TGTGCCAGCAGCGCCCGGACAGTCTACGAGCAGTACTTC. Encoded protein: CASSARTVYEQYF. V is TRBV6-1 and J is TRBJ2-7; tentative D call: TRBD1 (6 bases). The CDR3 loop spans 13 amino acids. V lost 6 bases and J 3 bases, leaving 12 bases between the germline ends. Germline CDR1 and CDR2: MNHNS and SASEGT.

The V gene is TRBV18, the J gene TRBJ1-1, with 7 bases fitting TRBD1. The V gene's germline CDR1 is KGHSH and CDR2 LQKENI. CDR3 length equals 15 residues. V lost 2 bases, J lost 4 bases, and 7 bases stayed unmatched. This chain's CDR3 is CASSPTTGMPTEAFF. The CDR3 region has the DNA TGTGCCAGCTCACCAACGACAGGGATGCCCACTGAAGCTTTCTTT.

This clone was detected only a few times. The genes are TRBV7-9 and TRBJ2-7, with 9 bases that match TRBD1. The trim removed 5 bases at V and 5 bases at J, leaving 10 bases unmatched. The CDR3 has 15 residues. Germline values: CDR1 SEHNR, CDR2 FQNEAQ (reference sequence). The CDR3 DNA is TGTGCCAGCAGCCCATCCGGGACAGGGATTGACGAGCAGTACTTC. This encodes CASSPSGTGIDEQYF.

The chain carries TRBV28 and TRBJ1-5, with 8 nucleotides matching TRBD1. The CDR3 loop spans 15 amino acids. J gave up 2 bases and V 3 bases, and 3 bases lay outside the gene matches. Germline values: CDR1 MDHEN, CDR2 SYDVKM. The chain's CDR3 is CASSFRTGRNQPQHF. Written as DNA, the CDR3 is TGTGCCAGCAGTTTTCGGACAGGGCGCAATCAGCCCCAGCATTTT.

V usage is TRBV5-1 and J usage is TRBJ2-7; possibly TRBD2 for D (5 bases). Germline V gene data show CDR1 as SGHRS and CDR2 as YFSETQ. The CDR3 is made up of 14 amino acids. Trimming took off 1 base at V and 9 bases at J, with 17 bases between the two ends. CDR3 residues: CASSLWGVDPRQYF. CDR3 coding DNA: TGCGCCAGCAGCTTGTGGGGAGTAGATCCCCGGCAGTACTTC.

The chain is built from TRBV4-3 and TRBJ1-6; TRBD1 aligns across 8 bases. V lost 2 bases to trimming and J lost 4 bases; unmatched junction nucleotides: 7. Germline V CDR1 and CDR2: LGHNA, YSLEER. The CDR3 covers 17 residues. DNA for the CDR3: TGCGCCAGCAGCCAAAGACTACAGGGGGGATATAATTCACCCCTCCACTTT. Amino acids: CASSQRLQGGYNSPLHF.

J is TRBJ2-1 and V is TRBV15; TRBD2 agrees at 9 bases. V trimming: 6 bases; J trimming: 4 bases; junction bases outside the gene matches: 7. Germline lookup yields CDR1 LNHNV and CDR2 YYDKDF (reference sequence). The CDR3 sequence is 15 residues long. The CDR3 loop is CATSSGLAGYNEQFF. CDR3 in DNA: TGTGCCACCAGTTCGGGACTAGCAGGTTACAATGAGCAGTTCTTC.

The rearrangement uses TRBV6-6 and TRBJ1-1; D is uncertain. The germline V gene has CDR1 MNHNY and CDR2 SVGAGI (reference sequence). This CDR3 has 14 amino acids. V was cut by 2 bases and J by 1 base, with 8 bases left in between. The CDR3 DNA follows: TGTGCCAGCAGTTACGTCTCACAGAACACTGAAGCTTTCTTT. Encoded protein: CASSYVSQNTEAFF.

The chain combines TRBV29-1 with TRBJ1-1, with D perhaps matching TRBD1 (5 bases). CDR1 and CDR2 (germline): SQVTM, ANQGSEA. V lost 7 bases and J 4 bases, leaving 16 bases between the germline ends. This CDR3 spans 13 amino acids. CDR3 amino acids: CSAGTSTTTEAFF. In nucleotides, the CDR3 is TGCAGCGCAGGGACTTCTACGACCACTGAAGCTTTCTTT. Supplemented by reference TRBV29-1 and TRBJ1-1, the full variable domain reads SAVISQKPSRDICQRGTSLTIQCQVDSQVTMMFWYRQQPGQSLTLIATANQGSEATYESGFVIDKFPISRPNLTFSTLTVSNMSPEDSSIYLCSAGTSTTTEAFFGQGTRLTVV.

The chain is built from TRBV19 and TRBJ1-1; 7 bases agree with TRBD1. This CDR3 has 13 residues. In germline, CDR1 is LNHDA, CDR2 SQIVND (reference sequence). Trimming at V came to 6 bases and at J to 5 bases, leaving 6 bases not matched to a gene. The CDR3 DNA sequence: TGTGCCAGTAGGCCAGGGGGTCGAACTGAAGCTTTCTTT. It is translated as CASRPGGRTEAFF. The full variable domain, with the rest looked up from reference TRBV19 and TRBJ1-1, is DGGITQSPKYLFRKEGQNVTLSCEQNLNHDAMYWYRQDPGQGLRLIYYSQIVNDFQKGDIAEGYSVSREKKESFPLTVTSAQKNPTAFYLCASRPGGRTEAFFGQGTRLTVV.

The chain employs TRBV5-1 and TRBJ2-5, with 14 nucleotides matching TRBD2. CDR3 size: 17 residues. CDR1 and CDR2 from the germline V gene are SGHRS and YFSETQ. V shed 4 bases and J 5 bases; nucleotides not matched to a gene: 10. CDR3 bases: TGCGCCAGCAGCCCCCTTGGACTAGCGGGGGGATGGGAGACCCAGTACTTC. This codes for CASSPLGLAGGWETQYF.